The 12 T cell receptor beta chains below all came from one sample that was sequenced in a study of shared clonotypes between healthy human individuals. TCRdb keeps only in-frame clones here, not all; method: immunoSEQ multiplex PCR. The sample yields nearly 2 million clones, around 96% seen once. Terminally differentiated effector memory CD45RA+ cells were excluded by CCR7 positive selection of CD45RO-negative cells. The specimen was naive CD8+ T cells sorted from blood. The receptors come from a man in his late teens or twenties in good health.

The V gene is TRBV4-1, the J gene TRBJ2-7, with TRBD2 matching over 10 bases. Germline CDR1 is MGHRA and CDR2 is YSYEKL. V was clipped by 3 bases and J by 1 base; unmatched bases: 6. The CDR3 runs 16 residues. Here the CDR3 reads CASSQAGTSASYEQYF. The CDR3 region has the DNA TGCGCCAGCAGCCAGGCCGGGACTAGCGCTTCCTACGAGCAGTACTTC.

In its sample, this clone was seen once. The chain recombines TRBV6-5 with TRBJ2-3; 7 bases fit TRBD2. CDR1 MNHEY and CDR2 SVGAGI come from the germline V gene. The length of the CDR3 is 14 residues. V shed 2 bases, J shed 8 bases, and the junction held 7 bases outside the gene matches. The CDR3 DNA reads TGTGCCAGCAGTTACCCCTCTAGCGGTGCTACGCAGTATTTT. Translation: CASSYPSSGATQYF.

The genes are TRBV7-9 and TRBJ2-3; the D gene is possibly TRBD2 (6 bases). The CDR3 extends over 18 amino acids. Trimming cost V 0 bases and J 1 base, with 17 bases left between them. Looked up from germline, CDR1 is SEHNR and CDR2 is FQNEAQ (reference sequence). This CDR3 is CASSLAGGNAPGTDTQYF. The DNA of the CDR3 is TGTGCCAGCAGCTTAGCGGGAGGTAATGCGCCGGGCACAGATACGCAGTATTTT.

V usage is TRBV7-9 and J usage is TRBJ2-7, with D perhaps matching TRBD1 (5 bases). The CDR3 sequence is 12 residues long. Germline V gene lookup returns CDR1 SEHNR and CDR2 FQNEAQ (reference sequence). Trimming stripped 8 bases from V and 0 bases from J, with 8 bases between. The CDR3: CASEDSSYEQYF. CDR3 sequence (DNA): TGTGCCAGCGAAGACAGCTCCTACGAGCAGTACTTC.

This clone showed up just once. V gene TRBV4-2 combines with J gene TRBJ1-2, with no clear D. V was trimmed by 3 bases and J by 3 bases, leaving 8 bases between them. Germline CDR1 is LGHNA and CDR2 is YNFKEQ. This CDR3 is built from 13 residues. This CDR3 reads CASSQGSDYGYTF. The CDR3 DNA reads as TGTGCCAGCAGCCAGGGCAGCGACTATGGCTACACCTTC.

This chain uses TRBV4-1 with TRBJ1-5; D perhaps matches TRBD1 (6 bases). With 1 base removed from V and 7 bases from J, the gap between germline ends came to 8 bases. CDR3 size: 13 residues. The germline V gene has CDR1 MGHRA and CDR2 YSYEKL. CDR3 amino acids: CASSQGDKQPQHF. In DNA form, the CDR3 reads TGCGCCAGCAGCCAAGGGGACAAACAGCCCCAGCATTTT.

In regard to this clone: The sample carries other DNA sequences with the same CDR3. The chain joins TRBV7-8 to TRBJ2-3; D might be TRBD2 (6 bases). Trimming removed 0 bases from V and 0 bases from J, with 10 bases in between. The germline V gene encodes CDR1 SGHVS and CDR2 FQNEAQ. The CDR3 is 16 amino acids. CDR3 sequence: CASSLARGTSTDTQYF. The DNA for the CDR3 is TGTGCCAGCAGCTTAGCTCGGGGGACCAGCACAGATACGCAGTATTTT. The variable domain in full, completed from reference TRBV7-8 and TRBJ2-3, reads GAGVSQSPRYKVAKRGQDVALRCDPISGHVSLFWYQQALGQGPEFLTYFQNEAQLDKSGLPSDRFFAERPEGSVSTLKIQRTQQEDSAVYLCASSLARGTSTDTQYFGPGTRLTVL.

The J gene is TRBJ2-7, the V gene TRBV7-9; tentative D call: TRBD2 (6 bases). CDR3 length equals 14 residues. Germline values: CDR1 SEHNR, CDR2 FQNEAQ (reference sequence). V lost 8 bases to trimming and J lost 4 bases, with 18 bases between them. The CDR3 is CASALGRDFYEQYF. CDR3 bases: TGTGCCAGCGCCCTGGGCAGGGACTTTTACGAGCAGTACTTC.

The chain links TRBV27 to TRBJ2-3; 7 positions agree with TRBD1. CDR3 size: 16 residues. Germline CDR1 is MNHEY and CDR2 is SMNVEV (reference sequence). V shed 0 bases and J 1 base; nucleotides not matched to a gene: 4. The CDR3 bases are TGTGCCAGCAGTTTATCAGGGGGCGCCGGCACAGATACGCAGTATTTT. Translated, it gives CASSLSGGAGTDTQYF.

This chain joins TRBV11-2 and TRBJ1-1; no firm D call. The V end was cut by 4 bases, the J end by 1 base, with 13 bases between. Germline V gene lookup returns CDR1 SGHAT and CDR2 FQNNGV. The CDR3 length is 15 residues. The CDR3 loop is CASSSRHFPNTEAFF. As DNA, the CDR3 is TGTGCCAGCAGCTCCCGACACTTTCCGAACACTGAAGCTTTCTTT.

The genes are TRBV7-6 and TRBJ2-1; 11 nucleotides match TRBD2. V shed 4 bases, J shed 6 bases, and the junction held 5 bases outside the gene matches. Germline V gives CDR1 SGHVS, CDR2 FNYEAQ. The CDR3 is 15 amino acids. The CDR3 spells CASSWITSGSNEQFF. CDR3 in DNA: TGTGCCAGCAGCTGGATTACTAGCGGGAGCAATGAGCAGTTCTTC. Full variable domain (outside the CDR3, taken from reference TRBV7-6 and TRBJ2-1): GAGVSQSPRYKVTKRGQDVALRCDPISGHVSLYWYRQALGQGPEFLTYFNYEAQQDKSGLPNDRFSAERPEGSISTLTIQRTEQRDSAMYRCASSWITSGSNEQFFGPGTRLTVL.

This chain uses TRBV9 with TRBJ2-5; 7 positions agree with TRBD2. V was clipped by 4 bases and J by 5 bases; unmatched bases: 11. CDR3 length equals 15 residues. Germline assignment: CDR1 SGDLS and CDR2 YYNGEE. The CDR3 sequence: CASSQEGTNRETQYF. CDR3 nucleotide sequence: TGTGCCAGCAGCCAAGAGGGGACTAATCGGGAGACCCAGTACTTC.